The present T cell receptor beta chain was sequenced within a study of regulatory T cells in long-lasting Graves disease. TCR beta libraries were built with iRepertoire HTBI primers and Arm-PCR of CDR3 regions. TCRdb reanalysed the multiplex PCR reads using MiXCR and keeps one entry per CDR3 protein. The repertoire includes 400,000 to 500,000 distinct CDR3 sequences, about 15% of them detected once, and about 10% sits in the top ten. This clonotype came up many times. Its antigen is as yet unknown. Whole-study results and caveats: The study found TRBV28, TRBJ1-2 and TRBJ2-5 favored in persistent disease.

CDR1 and CDR2 (germline): SGHAT, FQNNGV. The CDR3 extends over 16 amino acids. V was cut by 3 bases and J by 5 bases, with 16 bases left in between. This sample's time point: newly diagnosed GD, antithyroid drugs for less than 3 months. PBMCs were the source of the RNA used for TCR sequencing. This sample was shared with a second study, whose subject was T cells in Graves' hyperthyroidism and ophthalmopathy.

This sequence was found in a woman in her twenties or thirties with Graves disease. The chain has TRBV11-2 and TRBJ2-2, with D possibly being TRBD2 (6 bases). The source was peripheral blood mononuclear cells (PBMCs), collected at new diagnosis, from a patient treated with antithyroid drugs. The CDR3 bases are TGTGCCAGCAGCTTTCGTCTGGCTGCGGGGACCGGGGAGCTGTTTTTT. It yields the protein CASSFRLAAGTGELFF.